These 17 T cell receptor beta chains share one sample of origin, sequenced in a study of T-cell reconstitution after alpha-beta-depleted transplantation in children. TCRbeta library preparation incorporated unique molecular identifiers. Using its own MiXCR run on the PCR reads, TCRdb lists one record per CDR3 protein. The table records about 400,000 distinct CDR3 sequences, roughly 20% of them present only once. This specimen was PBMCs from the stem cell graft donor, taken from the stem cell graft. Source of these receptors: a human donor who donated a stem cell graft to a child with acute myeloid leukemia.

About this clonotype itself: Mismatch with germline at one junction end may stem from a read error. The V call is TRBV2, the J call TRBJ2-1, with 8 bases identical to TRBD2. The CDR3 is 16 residues long. Germline CDR1 SNHLY, CDR2 FYNNEI. In DNA, the CDR3 is TGTACCAGCAGTTTTGCGGGGGGCGCTGAAAACAATGAGCAGTTCTTC. Its protein product is CTSSFAGGAENNEQFF.

This clonotype was seen a few times. The chain recombines TRBV20-1 with TRBJ1-5; D gene uncertain. In germline, CDR1 is DFQATT, CDR2 SNEGSKA (reference sequence). The CDR3 has 12 residues. V was clipped by 6 bases and J by 0 bases, with 6 bases between them. The CDR3 nucleotides read TGCAGTGCCGGCCGTAGCAATCAGCCCCAGCATTTT. Its protein product is CSAGRSNQPQHF.

The gene calls are TRBV15 and TRBJ2-1; 14 bases align to TRBD2. The length of the CDR3 is 21 residues. V trimming: 2 bases; J trimming: 6 bases; junction bases outside the gene matches: 18. Per germline, CDR1 LNHNV and CDR2 YYDKDF (reference sequence). The CDR3 reads CATSRSSRAGLAGVILNEQFF. DNA for the CDR3: TGTGCCACCAGCAGATCATCTAGAGCGGGACTAGCGGGAGTAATCCTCAATGAGCAGTTCTTC.

This clonotype occurred a few times. The chain recombines TRBV28 with TRBJ2-3; 7 bases map to TRBD1. CDR3 length: 13 amino acids. The ends lost 5 bases at V and 1 base at J; junction bases unmatched: 0. Germline V gene data show CDR1 as MDHEN and CDR2 as SYDVKM. In nucleotides, the CDR3 is TGTGCCAGCAGTGGGACAGGCACAGATACGCAGTATTTT. Protein: CASSGTGTDTQYF. Using reference TRBV28 and TRBJ2-3 for the parts outside the CDR3, the full variable domain is DVKVTQSSRYLVKRTGEKVFLECVQDMDHENMFWYRQDPGLGLRLIYFSYDVKMKEKGDIPEGYSVSREKKERFSLILESASTNQTSMYLCASSGTGTDTQYFGPGTRLTVL.

The rearrangement joins TRBV29-1 to TRBJ1-5; D gene uncertain. The CDR3 runs to 13 residues. V lost 1 base, J lost 0 bases, and 4 bases lay in between. CDR1 SQVTM and CDR2 ANQGSEA come from the germline V gene. The CDR3 bases are TGCAGCGTTGAAGTCAATAGCAATCAGCCCCAGCATTTT. Its protein is CSVEVNSNQPQHF. The full variable domain, completed using reference TRBV29-1 and TRBJ1-5, is SAVISQKPSRDICQRGTSLTIQCQVDSQVTMMFWYRQQPGQSLTLIATANQGSEATYESGFVIDKFPISRPNLTFSTLTVSNMSPEDSSIYLCSVEVNSNQPQHFGDGTRLSIL.

This clonotype was found a few times. This chain connects TRBV12-3 or TRBV12-4 to TRBJ2-7; no clear D. Trimming shortened V by 6 bases and J by 0 bases, and 9 bases separated the two germline ends. CDR3 size: 13 residues. CDR3 protein: CASRPDHSYEQYF. In nucleotides, the CDR3 is TGTGCCAGCAGGCCGGACCACTCCTACGAGCAGTACTTC.

The rearrangement uses TRBV20-1 and TRBJ2-1; 10 bases map to TRBD2. The CDR3 runs to 16 residues. V lost 2 bases, J lost 4 bases, and 8 bases stayed unmatched. Germline CDR1 and CDR2: DFQATT and SNEGSKA (reference sequence). The CDR3 here is CSARQSGRAMYNEQFF. In nucleotides, the CDR3 is TGCAGTGCTAGACAGAGCGGGAGGGCCATGTACAATGAGCAGTTCTTC.

The chain has TRBV28 and TRBJ2-5, with D tentatively TRBD1 (5 bases). CDR3 length: 16 residues. Trimming left V 3 bases short and J 0 bases short, with 14 bases between. Germline values: CDR1 MDHEN, CDR2 SYDVKM. In nucleotides, the CDR3 is TGTGCCAGCAGTTTGCTATCAGGACAAAACCAAGAGACCCAGTACTTC. Protein product: CASSLLSGQNQETQYF.

At least ten counts were recorded for this clonotype. The rearrangement uses TRBV29-1 and TRBJ2-1, with TRBD2 matching 12 bases. The CDR3 totals 13 residues. Germline V gives CDR1 SQVTM, CDR2 ANQGSEA. After removal of 3 bases from V and 8 bases from J, the junction contained 2 bases not matched to a gene. CDR3 protein: CSVETSGSYEQFF. DNA for the CDR3: TGCAGCGTTGAGACTAGCGGGAGTTATGAGCAGTTCTTC.

The CDR3 coding sequence is TGTGCCAGCAGCTTGGACGGAGGGGAGTACGAGCAGTACTTC. Protein sequence: CASSLDGGEYEQYF. The gene calls are TRBV5-5 and TRBJ2-7, with D tentatively TRBD2 (6 bases). V lost 0 bases to trimming and J lost 4 bases, with 11 bases between them. CDR1 is SGHKS and CDR2 is YYEKEE in the germline V gene (reference sequence). This CDR3 comprises 14 residues.

This clonotype was counted at least ten times. The chain is built from TRBV29-1 and TRBJ2-7; 8 bases align to TRBD2. V shed 5 bases, J shed 1 base, and the junction held 4 bases outside the gene matches. The CDR3 has 13 amino acids. Germline CDR1 and CDR2: SQVTM and ANQGSEA. CDR3 nucleotide sequence: TGCAGCGTTCGGACTAGCCTGTCCTACGAGCAGTACTTC. It translates to CSVRTSLSYEQYF.

This clonotype was picked up many times. The chain uses TRBV27 and TRBJ2-3, with TRBD2 matching over 7 bases. Per germline, CDR1 MNHEY and CDR2 SMNVEV (reference sequence). V lost 5 bases and J lost 6; bases outside the gene matches: 8. The CDR3 is made up of 14 amino acids. The CDR3 protein is CASSQSRTRDTQYF. CDR3 DNA: TGTGCCAGCAGTCAGAGCCGGACTAGGGATACGCAGTATTTT.

This clonotype was observed at least ten times. V and J are TRBV7-2 and TRBJ2-2; no definite D call. The germline gives CDR1 SGHTA, CDR2 FQGNSA. Trimming stripped 2 bases from V and 5 bases from J, with 15 bases between. The CDR3 spans 16 residues. CDR3 loop: CASSLPSFLRTGELFF. The CDR3 nucleotides read TGTGCCAGCAGCTTACCGAGCTTTTTGAGGACCGGGGAGCTGTTTTTT. The variable domain in full, completed from reference TRBV7-2 and TRBJ2-2, reads GAGVSQSPSNKVTEKGKDVELRCDPISGHTALYWYRQSLGQGLEFLIYFQGNSAPDKSGLPSDRFSAERTGGSVSTLTIQRTQQEDSAVYLCASSLPSFLRTGELFFGEGSRLTVL.

The table lists this clonotype with a few counts. V and J are TRBV7-2 and TRBJ2-5; D unresolved. This CDR3 spans 13 amino acids. Germline lookup yields CDR1 SGHTA and CDR2 FQGNSA. Trimming took 6 bases from V and 5 from J, leaving 13 bases between them. The CDR3, as DNA: TGTGCCAGCAGTGAATGGGATCTGGAGACCCAGTACTTC. Its translation: CASSEWDLETQYF.

This chain uses TRBV29-1 with TRBJ2-3; D gene ambiguous. This CDR3 has 12 amino acids. Germline CDR1 is SQVTM and CDR2 is ANQGSEA. V was clipped by 3 bases and J by 4 bases, with 8 bases between them. This CDR3 reads CSVDLVADTQYF. As DNA, the CDR3 is TGCAGCGTTGACCTGGTAGCAGATACGCAGTATTTT.

The chain employs TRBV5-6 and TRBJ2-3; weak D call: TRBD2 (6 bases). From germline, CDR1 is SGHDT and CDR2 YYEEEE. This CDR3 has 19 residues. Between the trimmed V and J ends, which lost 3 bases and 0 bases, there was a span of 23 bases. This CDR3 is CASSSPIGGPADSTDTQYF. In nucleotides, the CDR3 is TGTGCCAGCAGCTCACCTATCGGGGGACCGGCCGATAGCACAGATACGCAGTATTTT.

The rearrangement uses TRBV7-6 and TRBJ2-3; D gene unclear. This CDR3 spans 13 amino acids. CDR1 and CDR2 from the germline V gene are SGHVS and FNYEAQ. The V end lost 5 bases, the J end lost 2 bases, and 8 bases lay between the germline ends. CDR3 protein: CASSRTPTDTQYF. Written as DNA, the CDR3 is TGTGCCAGCAGCCGGACCCCCACAGATACGCAGTATTTT. The whole variable domain, remainder taken from reference TRBV7-6 and TRBJ2-3, is GAGVSQSPRYKVTKRGQDVALRCDPISGHVSLYWYRQALGQGPEFLTYFNYEAQQDKSGLPNDRFSAERPEGSISTLTIQRTEQRDSAMYRCASSRTPTDTQYFGPGTRLTVL.